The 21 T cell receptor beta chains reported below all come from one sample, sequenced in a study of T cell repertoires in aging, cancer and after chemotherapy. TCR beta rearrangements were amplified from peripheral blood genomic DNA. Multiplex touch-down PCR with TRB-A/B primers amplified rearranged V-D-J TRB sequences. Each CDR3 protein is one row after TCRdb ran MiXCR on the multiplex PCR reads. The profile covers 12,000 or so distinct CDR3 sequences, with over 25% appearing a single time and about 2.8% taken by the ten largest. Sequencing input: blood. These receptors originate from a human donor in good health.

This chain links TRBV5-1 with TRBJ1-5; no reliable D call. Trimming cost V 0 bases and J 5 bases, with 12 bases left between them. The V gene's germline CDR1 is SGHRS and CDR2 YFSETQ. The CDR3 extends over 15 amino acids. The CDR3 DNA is TGCGCCAGCAGCTTGGAGGGCAGGCCCGATCAGCCCCAGCATTTT. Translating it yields CASSLEGRPDQPQHF. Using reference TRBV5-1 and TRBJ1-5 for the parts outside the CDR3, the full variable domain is KAGVTQTPRYLIKTRGQQVTLSCSPISGHRSVSWYQQTPGQGLQFLFEYFSETQRNKGNFPGRFSGRQFSNSRSEMNVSTLELGDSALYLCASSLEGRPDQPQHFGDGTRLSIL.

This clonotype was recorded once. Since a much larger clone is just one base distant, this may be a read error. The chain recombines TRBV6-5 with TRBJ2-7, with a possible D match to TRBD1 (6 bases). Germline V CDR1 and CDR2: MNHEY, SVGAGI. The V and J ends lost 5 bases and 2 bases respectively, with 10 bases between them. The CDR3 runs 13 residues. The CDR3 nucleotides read TGTGCCAGCAGTCACAGGGCTCCCTACGAGCAGTACTTC. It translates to CASSHRAPYEQYF.

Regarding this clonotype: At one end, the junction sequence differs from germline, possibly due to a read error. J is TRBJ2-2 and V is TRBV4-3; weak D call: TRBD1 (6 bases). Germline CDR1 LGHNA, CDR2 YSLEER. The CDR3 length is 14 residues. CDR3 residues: CASSQAGDTGELFF. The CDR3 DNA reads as TGTGCCAGCAGCCAAGCAGGGGACACCGGGGAGCTGTTTTTT.

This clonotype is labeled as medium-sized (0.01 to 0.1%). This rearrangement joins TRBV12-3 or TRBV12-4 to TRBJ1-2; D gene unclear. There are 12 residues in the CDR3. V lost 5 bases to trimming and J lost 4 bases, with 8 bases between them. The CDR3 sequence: CASSPGAYGYTF. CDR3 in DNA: TGTGCCAGCAGTCCTGGAGCCTATGGCTACACCTTC.

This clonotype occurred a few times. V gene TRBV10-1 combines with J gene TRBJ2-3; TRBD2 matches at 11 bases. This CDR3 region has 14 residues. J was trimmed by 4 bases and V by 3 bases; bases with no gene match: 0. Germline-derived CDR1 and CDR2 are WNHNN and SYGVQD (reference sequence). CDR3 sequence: CASSDSGGADTQYF. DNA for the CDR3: TGCGCCAGCAGTGATAGCGGGGGGGCAGATACGCAGTATTTT.

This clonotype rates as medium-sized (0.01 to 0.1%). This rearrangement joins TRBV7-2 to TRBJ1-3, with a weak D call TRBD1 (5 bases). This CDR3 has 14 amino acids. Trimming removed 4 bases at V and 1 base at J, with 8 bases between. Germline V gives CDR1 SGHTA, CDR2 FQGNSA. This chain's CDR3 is CASSSRVSGNTIYF. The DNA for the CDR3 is TGTGCCAGCAGCTCCAGGGTATCTGGAAACACCATATATTTT.

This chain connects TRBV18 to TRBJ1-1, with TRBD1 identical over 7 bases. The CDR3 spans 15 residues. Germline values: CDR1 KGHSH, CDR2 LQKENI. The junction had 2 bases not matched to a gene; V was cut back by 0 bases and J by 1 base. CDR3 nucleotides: TGTGCCAGCTCACCACCTAACAGGGGGAACACTGAAGCTTTCTTT. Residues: CASSPPNRGNTEAFF.

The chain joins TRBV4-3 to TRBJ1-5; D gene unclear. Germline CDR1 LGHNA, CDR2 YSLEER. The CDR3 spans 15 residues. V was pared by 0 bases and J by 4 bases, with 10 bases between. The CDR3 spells CASSQEWAENQPQHF. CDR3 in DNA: TGCGCCAGCAGCCAAGAGTGGGCAGAGAATCAGCCCCAGCATTTT.

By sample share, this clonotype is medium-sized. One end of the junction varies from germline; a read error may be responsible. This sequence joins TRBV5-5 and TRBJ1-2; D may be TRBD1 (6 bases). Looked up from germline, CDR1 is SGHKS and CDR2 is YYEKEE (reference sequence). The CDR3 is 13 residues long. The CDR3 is CASGLGGNYGYTF. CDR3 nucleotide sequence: TGTGCCAGCGGCTTGGGGGGCAACTATGGCTACACCTTC.

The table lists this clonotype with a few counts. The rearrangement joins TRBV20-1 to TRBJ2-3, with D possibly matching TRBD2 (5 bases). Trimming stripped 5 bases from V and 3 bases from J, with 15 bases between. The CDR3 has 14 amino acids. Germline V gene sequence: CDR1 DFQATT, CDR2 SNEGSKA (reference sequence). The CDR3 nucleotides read TGCAGTGCTTCTTTACTAGGTGTTACAGATACGCAGTATTTT. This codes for CSASLLGVTDTQYF.

Here the CDR3 reads CASSELAGGFNTQYF. The CDR3 nucleotides are TGTGCCAGCAGTGAATTAGCGGGGGGGTTTAATACGCAGTATTTT. The chain couples TRBV6-1 to TRBJ2-3; 11 bases are shared with TRBD2. The CDR3 totals 15 residues. In germline, CDR1 is MNHNS, CDR2 SASEGT. J gave up 7 bases and V 2 bases, and 5 bases lay outside the gene matches.

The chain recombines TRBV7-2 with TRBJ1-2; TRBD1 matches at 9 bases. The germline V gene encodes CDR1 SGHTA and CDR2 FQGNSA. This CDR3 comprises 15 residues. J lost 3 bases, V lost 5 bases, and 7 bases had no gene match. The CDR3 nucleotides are TGTGCCAGCAGCCCGATAACAGGGGGCTACTATGGCTACACCTTC. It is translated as CASSPITGGYYGYTF.

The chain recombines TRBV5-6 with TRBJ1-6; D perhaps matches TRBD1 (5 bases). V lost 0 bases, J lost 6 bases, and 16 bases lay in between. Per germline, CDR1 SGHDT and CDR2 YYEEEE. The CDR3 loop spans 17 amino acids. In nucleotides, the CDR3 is TGTGCCAGCAGCTTGGGATGGGGGGGAGCGACTAATTCACCCCTCCACTTT. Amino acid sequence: CASSLGWGGATNSPLHF.

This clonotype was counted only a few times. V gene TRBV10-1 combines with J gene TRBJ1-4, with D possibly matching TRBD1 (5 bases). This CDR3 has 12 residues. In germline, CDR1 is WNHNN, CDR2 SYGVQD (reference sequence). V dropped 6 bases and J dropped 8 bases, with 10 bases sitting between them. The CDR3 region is CASRAGPEKLFF. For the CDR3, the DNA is TGCGCCAGCAGGGCAGGGCCAGAAAAACTGTTTTTT.

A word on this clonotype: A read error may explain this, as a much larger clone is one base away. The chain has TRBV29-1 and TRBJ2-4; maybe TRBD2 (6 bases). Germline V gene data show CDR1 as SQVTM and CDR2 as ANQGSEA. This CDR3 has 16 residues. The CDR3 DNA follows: TGCAGTGTAGCGGAGACAAGTCCAATAGCCAAAAACATTCAGAACTTC. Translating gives CSVAETSPIAKNIQNF.

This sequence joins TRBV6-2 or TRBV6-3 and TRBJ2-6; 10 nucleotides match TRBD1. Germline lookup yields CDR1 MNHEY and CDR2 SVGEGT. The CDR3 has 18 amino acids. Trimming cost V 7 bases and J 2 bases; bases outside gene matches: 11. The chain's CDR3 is CASTYFRTGGTGANVLTF. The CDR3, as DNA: TGTGCCAGCACCTATTTTAGGACAGGGGGAACTGGGGCCAACGTCCTGACTTTC.

CDR3 DNA: TGTGCCAGCAAACTTCAGGTGGGCGGAAACACCATATATTTT. It translates to CASKLQVGGNTIYF. J is TRBJ1-3 and V is TRBV28; no firm D call. The germline V gene encodes CDR1 MDHEN and CDR2 SYDVKM. V lost 7 bases and J lost 4, with 14 bases in between. The CDR3 spans 14 residues.

DNA of the CDR3: TGTGCCAGCAGTTCCCCTTACGGGGCAGATACGCAGTATTTT. It codes for CASSSPYGADTQYF. This chain connects TRBV6-6 to TRBJ2-3, with D possibly being TRBD2 (5 bases). Germline V CDR1 and CDR2: MNHNY, SVGAGI (reference sequence). The CDR3 loop spans 14 amino acids. V shed 4 bases and J shed 4 bases, with 12 bases lying between them.

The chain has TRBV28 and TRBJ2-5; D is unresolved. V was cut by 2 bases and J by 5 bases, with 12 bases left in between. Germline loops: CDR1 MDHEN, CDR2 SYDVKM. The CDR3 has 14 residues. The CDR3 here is CASSLGPFGETQYF. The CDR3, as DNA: TGTGCCAGCAGTTTAGGCCCCTTCGGGGAGACCCAGTACTTC.

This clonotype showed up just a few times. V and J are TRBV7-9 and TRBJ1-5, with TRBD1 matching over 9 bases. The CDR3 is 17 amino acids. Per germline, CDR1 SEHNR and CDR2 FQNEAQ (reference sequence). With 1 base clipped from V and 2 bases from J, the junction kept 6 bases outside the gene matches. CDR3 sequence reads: CASSLGGTGLGNQPQHF. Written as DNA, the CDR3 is TGTGCCAGCAGCTTAGGGGGGACAGGGCTTGGCAATCAGCCCCAGCATTTT.

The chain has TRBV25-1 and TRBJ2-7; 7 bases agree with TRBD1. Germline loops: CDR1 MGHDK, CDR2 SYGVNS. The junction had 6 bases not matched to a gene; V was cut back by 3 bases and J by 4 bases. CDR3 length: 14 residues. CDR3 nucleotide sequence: TGTGCCAGCAGTGATTTTGACAGGGTTTACGAGCAGTACTTC. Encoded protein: CASSDFDRVYEQYF.